The 22 T cell receptor beta chains given below trace back to one sample, sequenced in a study of T cells after posttransplantation cyclophosphamide. Sequencing used immunoSEQ multiplex PCR; TCRdb keeps in-frame clones, though not all of them. The sample consists of about 22,000 clones, about 90% of them appearing once. A marrow graft followed busulfan-fludarabine conditioning, with cyclophosphamide on days +3 and +4. The sequences come from PBMCs, collected after allogeneic stem cell transplant with posttransplant cyclophosphamide. The source is a female patient aged 30 to 40 who received an allogeneic stem cell transplant from an unrelated donor, was CMV-positive, and had no GVHD. A subset of T cells may come from the graft donor.

This clone came up a few times. The chain links TRBV14 to TRBJ1-1, with TRBD1 as a possible D gene (6 bases). Germline assignment: CDR1 SGHDN and CDR2 FVKESK. V lost 8 bases, J lost 0 bases, and 10 bases lay in between. The CDR3 has 13 amino acids. DNA for the CDR3: TGTGCCAGCGAGGGGGATTTGAACACTGAAGCTTTCTTT. Translation: CASEGDLNTEAFF.

This clone was counted once. The rearrangement links TRBV5-1 to TRBJ2-5, with 13 bases that match TRBD2. The germline CDR1 and CDR2 sequences are SGHRS and YFSETQ. CDR3 length: 15 residues. J was trimmed by 9 bases and V by 3 bases; bases with no gene match: 8. The CDR3 coding sequence is TGCGCCAGCAGCTCGGGACTAGCGGGGCCGCTGGCCCAGTACTTC. It codes for CASSSGLAGPLAQYF.

This chain joins TRBV19 and TRBJ2-5; 8 positions match TRBD1. The CDR3 has 14 residues. Germline trimming cut 4 bases from V and 4 bases from J; bases unmatched to any gene: 5. Germline CDR1 reads LNHDA; CDR2 reads SQIVND (reference sequence). CDR3 amino acids: CASSTRQGRETQYF. The CDR3 DNA follows: TGTGCCAGTAGTACCCGACAGGGGAGAGAGACCCAGTACTTC.

CDR3 DNA sequence: TGTGCCAGAGGGGGCGGGGCGATACGGGAGCAGTTCTTC. Translation: CARGGGAIREQFF. The chain links TRBV2 to TRBJ2-1, with a tentative D call TRBD1 (7 bases). Per the germline V gene, CDR1 is SNHLY and CDR2 is FYNNEI. V lost 9 bases, J lost 10 bases, and 19 bases lay in between. This CDR3 comprises 13 residues.

The rearrangement uses TRBV5-1 and TRBJ2-7; 9 nucleotides align to TRBD1. The CDR3 has 14 residues. CDR1 is SGHRS, CDR2 YFSETQ, per germline. J lost 2 bases, V lost 4 bases, and 4 bases had no gene match. CDR3 loop: CASSMGQGAYEQYF. The CDR3, as DNA: TGCGCCAGCAGCATGGGACAGGGTGCCTACGAGCAGTACTTC.

This clone was seen a few times. The CDR3 reads CASLNMAVYGYTF. CDR3 nucleotide sequence: TGTGCCAGCCTGAACATGGCAGTCTATGGCTACACCTTC. This sequence joins TRBV6-1 and TRBJ1-2; D is undetermined. CDR1 MNHNS and CDR2 SASEGT come from the germline V gene. V lost 8 bases to trimming and J lost 4 bases, with 14 bases between them. There are 13 residues in the CDR3.

The V gene is TRBV5-5, the J gene TRBJ1-3; possibly TRBD1 for D (6 bases). CDR1 is SGHKS and CDR2 is YYEKEE in the germline V gene (reference sequence). This CDR3 is built from 16 residues. V shed 5 bases and J shed 0 bases, with 15 bases lying between them. The CDR3 DNA reads TGTGCCAGCAGGTCGGACAGTTTTTTCTCTGGAAACACCATATATTTT. Protein product: CASRSDSFFSGNTIYF.

The chain links TRBV5-1 to TRBJ2-1; possible D gene TRBD1, 5 bases. Germline CDR1 and CDR2: SGHRS and YFSETQ. There are 12 residues in the CDR3. Trimming pared 0 bases from V and 8 bases from J, leaving 6 bases between. CDR3 in amino acids: CASSLEGDEQFF. The CDR3 DNA follows: TGCGCCAGCAGCTTGGAAGGGGATGAGCAGTTCTTC.

The chain is built from TRBV27 and TRBJ2-3; 11 bases match TRBD2. The CDR3 has 17 amino acids. J gave up 4 bases and V 4 bases, and 10 bases lay outside the gene matches. The germline V gene has CDR1 MNHEY and CDR2 SMNVEV (reference sequence). CDR3 nucleotide sequence: TGTGCCAGCAGTTACCAGCTAGCGGGGGGTTATCCAGATACGCAGTATTTT. Translation: CASSYQLAGGYPDTQYF.

V is TRBV5-4 and J is TRBJ2-1; TRBD1 matches 11 bases. J lost 8 bases, V lost 0 bases, and 7 bases had no gene match. The length of the CDR3 is 16 residues. The germline V gene has CDR1 SGHNT and CDR2 YYREEE (reference sequence). The CDR3 loop reads CASSLAHWTGGHEQFF. As DNA, the CDR3 is TGTGCCAGCAGCTTGGCGCACTGGACAGGGGGCCATGAGCAGTTCTTC.

V is TRBV27 and J is TRBJ1-2; 8 bases fit TRBD1. The germline V gene has CDR1 MNHEY and CDR2 SMNVEV (reference sequence). CDR3 length equals 16 residues. With 0 bases clipped from V and 4 bases from J, the junction kept 7 bases outside the gene matches. The CDR3 is CASSLSGTGIRYGYTF. CDR3 bases: TGTGCCAGCAGTTTATCGGGGACAGGCATCCGCTATGGCTACACCTTC.

The chain links TRBV11-2 to TRBJ1-4; TRBD1 matches 9 bases. The CDR3 sequence is 15 residues long. Germline CDR1 is SGHAT and CDR2 is FQNNGV. V shed 5 bases, J shed 3 bases, and the junction held 4 bases outside the gene matches. The CDR3 coding sequence is TGTGCCAGCAGCCCAGGACAGGGGTCTAATGAAAAACTGTTTTTT. Protein product: CASSPGQGSNEKLFF.

This clone turned up a few times. The V gene is TRBV7-6, the J gene TRBJ2-6, with TRBD1 identical over 11 bases. Germline V lookup: CDR1 SGHVS, CDR2 FNYEAQ. Trimming removed 5 bases from V and 1 base from J; junction bases left unmatched: 4. The CDR3 extends over 17 amino acids. The CDR3 is CASSPGQGGSGANVLTF. The CDR3 DNA follows: TGTGCCAGCAGCCCGGGACAGGGGGGTTCTGGGGCCAACGTCCTGACTTTC.

The rearrangement joins TRBV18 to TRBJ2-7; 8 bases are a match to TRBD1. CDR1 and CDR2 (germline): KGHSH, LQKENI. With 3 bases clipped from V and 6 bases from J, the junction kept 4 bases outside the gene matches. This CDR3 spans 13 amino acids. The CDR3 coding sequence is TGTGCCAGCTCACCCTACGACAGGGGCGAGCAGTACTTC. Translating gives CASSPYDRGEQYF.

CDR3 in DNA: TGTGCCAGCAGCTTAGTTACAGGGACCTACGAGCAGTACTTC. Translated, it gives CASSLVTGTYEQYF. The rearrangement joins TRBV7-2 to TRBJ2-5, with D possibly being TRBD1 (6 bases). The J call is uncertain, as TRBJ2-7 better fits the DNA end. This CDR3 comprises 14 residues. CDR1 SGHTA and CDR2 FQGNSA come from the germline V gene.

The genes are TRBV5-6 and TRBJ2-7, with TRBD1 matching over 8 bases. The CDR3 runs to 14 residues. The junction had 6 bases not matched to a gene; V was cut back by 3 bases and J by 4 bases. Germline CDR1 and CDR2: SGHDT and YYEEEE. The CDR3 DNA reads TGTGCCAGCAGCTCCCCGACAGGGGTATACGAGCAGTACTTC. Protein sequence: CASSSPTGVYEQYF. The full variable domain, rest sourced from reference TRBV5-6 and TRBJ2-7, is DAGVTQSPTHLIKTRGQQVTLRCSPKSGHDTVSWYQQALGQGPQFIFQYYEEEERQRGNFPDRFSGHQFPNYSSELNVNALLLGDSALYLCASSSPTGVYEQYFGPGTRLTVT.

The chain joins TRBV6-5 to TRBJ1-2, with D maybe TRBD1 (6 bases). The germline CDR1 and CDR2 sequences are MNHEY and SVGAGI. Trimming took 5 bases from V and 7 from J, leaving 11 bases between them. CDR3 length equals 12 residues. The CDR3 spells CASSPMTGGYTF. CDR3 bases: TGTGCCAGCAGTCCTATGACAGGTGGCTACACCTTC.

The chain employs TRBV19 and TRBJ2-1; TRBD1 is a possible D gene (7 bases). Germline CDR1 reads LNHDA; CDR2 reads SQIVND (reference sequence). The V end lost 4 bases, the J end lost 12 bases, and 19 bases lay between the germline ends. The length of the CDR3 is 14 residues. In DNA form, the CDR3 reads TGTGCCAGTAGTACTGCCCACACAGGGGAGGTGCAGTTCTTC. Protein product: CASSTAHTGEVQFF.

The V call is TRBV2, the J call TRBJ2-3; D is ambiguous. The CDR3 loop spans 14 amino acids. CDR1 and CDR2 from the germline V gene are SNHLY and FYNNEI. The V and J ends lost 2 bases and 6 bases respectively, with 12 bases between them. CDR3 amino acids: CASSELAVADTQYF. Written as DNA, the CDR3 is TGTGCCAGCAGTGAACTCGCGGTGGCCGATACGCAGTATTTT.

The chain joins TRBV27 to TRBJ1-6, with D perhaps matching TRBD1 (6 bases). V dropped 10 bases and J dropped 3 bases, with 16 bases sitting between them. Per germline, CDR1 MNHEY and CDR2 SMNVEV (reference sequence). This CDR3 has 15 amino acids. In DNA form, the CDR3 reads TGTGCCAACAAGTCCAGGGGCTACTATAATTCACCCCTCCACTTT. It yields the protein CANKSRGYYNSPLHF.

In its sample, this clone was seen a few times. The chain employs TRBV28 and TRBJ1-3, with 9 bases matching TRBD1. The length of the CDR3 is 15 residues. Germline-derived CDR1 and CDR2 are MDHEN and SYDVKM. Trimming removed 5 bases from V and 5 bases from J; junction bases left unmatched: 7. CDR3 bases: TGTGCCAGCAGTCCCCGGGACAGGGATCGAAACACCATATATTTT. Protein sequence: CASSPRDRDRNTIYF. Looking up the rest from reference TRBV28 and TRBJ1-3 gives the full variable domain: DVKVTQSSRYLVKRTGEKVFLECVQDMDHENMFWYRQDPGLGLRLIYFSYDVKMKEKGDIPEGYSVSREKKERFSLILESASTNQTSMYLCASSPRDRDRNTIYFGEGSWLTVV.

The chain employs TRBV27 and TRBJ2-5; 9 bases align to TRBD2. The DNA end favors TRBJ2-7, so the J call may be wrong. The CDR3 totals 16 residues. CDR1 is MNHEY and CDR2 is SMNVEV in the germline V gene (reference sequence). DNA of the CDR3: TGTGCCAGCAGTTTATCCGCTAGCGGGGCCTCCTACGAGCAGTACTTC. Translated, it gives CASSLSASGASYEQYF.